This T cell receptor beta chain derives from a study of T-cell reconstitution after alpha-beta-depleted transplantation in children. The study's findings and limits: T-cell counts and diversity at one year post-transplant came mainly from newly produced T cells. Approximately two months post-transplant, alpha-beta T cells reportedly originated from several hundred expanded graft clones.

Trimming at V came to 0 bases and at J to 2 bases, leaving 4 bases not matched to a gene. CDR3 length equals 16 residues. Looked up from germline, CDR1 is MNHEY and CDR2 is SVGAGI. Preparing the TCRbeta library involved the use of unique molecular identifiers. In TCRdb, the PCR reads were re-called with MiXCR into one record per CDR3 protein. This sample has fewer than 1 million distinct CDR3 sequences; approximately 15% occur once, and the top ten carry 5%. This clonotype was seen a few times. Its antigen is undetermined. This TCR was sampled from a male patient between 10 and 17 years old who had a stem cell transplant for acute lymphoblastic leukemia, so the T cells may come from the graft donor. The chain couples TRBV6-5 to TRBJ2-1, with 7 bases identical to TRBD2. The specimen was PBMCs, mostly from graft donor cells, collected 360 days after TCRalphabeta/CD19-depleted stem cell transplant. The CDR3 loop reads CASSYSGLAAYNEQFF. In DNA form, the CDR3 reads TGTGCCAGCAGTTACTCCGGCCTAGCGGCCTACAATGAGCAGTTCTTC.